These 27 T cell receptor beta chains originate from one sample sequenced in a study. TCRdb re-analysed the 5' RACE reads in MiXCR, keeping a single row per CDR3 protein. The sample holds approximately 60,000 distinct CDR3 sequences, 26% seen once. The sorted Tregs were CD4+CD25+CD127-/low cells. Sequenced input: tumor-infiltrating Tregs sorted from the breast tumor. These receptors were taken from a female donor with breast cancer.

This clonotype was found a few times. The rearrangement links TRBV20-1 to TRBJ1-2; TRBD1 might be the D (6 bases). This CDR3 has 13 amino acids. V lost 4 bases and J 2 bases, leaving 11 bases between the germline ends. From germline, CDR1 is DFQATT and CDR2 SNEGSKA (reference sequence). CDR3 nucleotides: TGCAGTGCTAAGGGGGGGGGGAACTATGGCTACACCTTC. Its protein product is CSAKGGGNYGYTF.

The rearrangement joins TRBV6-5 to TRBJ2-3; the D gene is possibly TRBD1 (7 bases). Trimming stripped 5 bases from V and 9 bases from J, with 15 bases between. This CDR3 region has 13 residues. Germline lookup yields CDR1 MNHEY and CDR2 SVGAGI. CDR3 region: CASSPQGRHTQYF. CDR3 bases: TGTGCCAGCAGTCCACAGGGGAGGCACACGCAGTATTTT.

This chain joins TRBV5-6 and TRBJ1-1; weak D call: TRBD1 (6 bases). Trimming left V 2 bases short and J 4 bases short, with 15 bases between. The V gene's germline CDR1 is SGHDT and CDR2 YYEEEE. There are 15 residues in the CDR3. CDR3 region: CASSFRADSLTEAFF. In DNA form, the CDR3 reads TGTGCCAGCAGCTTCCGGGCGGACAGTCTCACTGAAGCTTTCTTT.

This clonotype was observed at least ten times. This chain uses TRBV3-1 with TRBJ2-7; TRBD1 matches 10 bases. Trimming at V came to 3 bases and at J to 2 bases, leaving 1 base not matched to a gene. The length of the CDR3 is 14 residues. Germline V gene data show CDR1 as LGHDT and CDR2 as YNNKEL (reference sequence). The CDR3 region is CASSHGQGAYEQYF. The CDR3 bases are TGTGCCAGCAGCCACGGACAGGGGGCCTACGAGCAGTACTTC.

The chain couples TRBV12-3 or TRBV12-4 to TRBJ2-7, with a tentative D call TRBD2 (6 bases). There are 15 residues in the CDR3. Between the trimmed V and J ends, which lost 4 bases and 7 bases, there was a span of 20 bases. CDR3 region: CASSSRRLQGGEQYF. Written as DNA, the CDR3 is TGTGCCAGCAGTTCCCGAAGGCTACAAGGAGGGGAGCAGTACTTC.

The rearrangement joins TRBV28 to TRBJ1-2; no definite D call. From germline, CDR1 is MDHEN and CDR2 SYDVKM. V was shortened by 10 bases and J by 0 bases, with 9 bases between the two germline ends. The CDR3 covers 12 residues. CDR3 amino acids: CATQMTNYGYTF. CDR3 nucleotides: TGTGCCACCCAAATGACTAACTATGGCTACACCTTC.

The count of this clonotype is one. J is TRBJ1-2 and V is TRBV20-1; the D gene is possibly TRBD1 (6 bases). This CDR3 comprises 16 residues. V was clipped by 4 bases and J by 1 base, with 19 bases between them. Germline V gene lookup returns CDR1 DFQATT and CDR2 SNEGSKA (reference sequence). CDR3 protein: CSAKRSPTGLNYGYTF. CDR3 DNA: TGCAGTGCTAAAAGGTCCCCCACAGGGCTTAACTATGGCTACACCTTC.

This sequence joins TRBV11-3 and TRBJ2-1, with 9 bases identical to TRBD1. The CDR3 spans 16 residues. The V gene's germline CDR1 is SGHNT and CDR2 YENEEA. V lost 5 bases and J lost 9; bases outside the gene matches: 14. The CDR3 region has the DNA TGTGCCAGCAGCGTATACTCGACAGGGGGTTCTGGTGAGCAGTTCTTC. The encoded protein is CASSVYSTGGSGEQFF.

On this clonotype itself: Mismatch with germline at one junction end may stem from a read error. V usage is TRBV6-5 and J usage is TRBJ2-7; D gene uncertain. Germline loops: CDR1 MNHEY, CDR2 SVGAGI. This CDR3 is 11 amino acids long. The CDR3 loop reads CAGSYLGEQYF. The DNA of the CDR3 is TGTGCCGGCAGTTACCTAGGGGAGCAGTACTTC.

Remarks on this clonotype: One end of the junction varies from germline; a read error may be responsible. The CDR3: CASGQKQGWTEAFF. For the CDR3, the DNA is TGCGCCAGCGGCCAGAAACAGGGGTGGACTGAAGCTTTCTTT. This chain links TRBV4-1 with TRBJ1-1; 7 bases agree with TRBD1. CDR3 size: 14 residues. Germline CDR1 is MGHRA and CDR2 is YSYEKL.

This sequence joins TRBV6-1 and TRBJ1-5; no firm D call. Trimming removed 4 bases at V and 0 bases at J, with 13 bases between. Germline CDR1 and CDR2: MNHNS and SASEGT. This CDR3 is built from 16 residues. The CDR3 DNA sequence: TGTGCCAGCAGTGCAAGAGGGAGGAATAGCAATCAGCCCCAGCATTTT. This encodes CASSARGRNSNQPQHF.

This chain connects TRBV18 to TRBJ2-1; 11 nucleotides align to TRBD2. V trimming: 3 bases; J trimming: 2 bases; junction bases outside the gene matches: 6. Germline V lookup: CDR1 KGHSH, CDR2 LQKENI. The length of the CDR3 is 17 residues. The CDR3 DNA reads as TGTGCCAGCTCACCTTCTAGCGGGAGGACGGCCTACAATGAGCAGTTCTTC. It specifies CASSPSSGRTAYNEQFF.

This clonotype was seen just once. This may stem from a read error, because a much larger clone lies one nucleotide away. The genes are TRBV7-2 and TRBJ2-5, with TRBD2 matching over 7 bases. Trimming took 6 bases from V and 9 from J; bases not matched to a gene: 13. The germline CDR1 and CDR2 sequences are SGHTA and FQGNSA. The CDR3 runs to 14 residues. CDR3 region: CTSSSGPSGTAQYF. In DNA form, the CDR3 reads TGTACCAGCAGTTCCGGACCTAGCGGAACGGCCCAGTACTTC.

The genes are TRBV29-1 and TRBJ2-5, with D possibly matching TRBD1 (5 bases). The germline V gene encodes CDR1 SQVTM and CDR2 ANQGSEA. V lost 4 bases and J 1 base, leaving 7 bases between the germline ends. This CDR3 comprises 12 residues. The CDR3 sequence: CSVARGQETQYF. CDR3 in DNA: TGCAGCGTTGCAAGGGGCCAAGAGACCCAGTACTTC.

This clonotype turned up a few times. With a much larger clone just one base away, this may be a read error. This sequence joins TRBV4-2 and TRBJ2-1, with D perhaps matching TRBD1 (6 bases). From germline, CDR1 is LGHNA and CDR2 YNFKEQ. The CDR3 is 16 residues long. Trimming removed 4 bases at V and 2 bases at J, with 15 bases between. The CDR3 coding sequence is TGTGCCAGCAGCCTAGAACCTAGGGGGACCTACAATGAGCAGTTCTTC. The encoded protein is CASSLEPRGTYNEQFF.

This clonotype was seen a few times. Sequence at one end of the junction differs from germline and may be a read error. The chain has TRBV5-4 and TRBJ1-4; the D is unclear. This CDR3 has 13 residues. CDR1 is SGHNT and CDR2 is YYREEE in the germline V gene (reference sequence). The CDR3 nucleotides read TGTGCCAGCAGCTTGTTCATAGGTGAAAAACTGTCTTTT. Translated, it gives CASSLFIGEKLSF.

On this clonotype: Possible read error: a much larger clone is one base away. The rearrangement joins TRBV29-1 to TRBJ2-4, with D tentatively TRBD1 or TRBD2 (6 bases each). The CDR3 is 14 residues long. Per germline, CDR1 SQVTM and CDR2 ANQGSEA. Here the CDR3 DNA reads TGCATCGTTGAAACGACAGGACTACAAAACATTCAGTACTTC. It is translated as CIVETTGLQNIQYF.

A few counts support this clonotype. The CDR3: CASSLVGSYNEQFF. The CDR3 DNA sequence: TGTGCCAGCAGCTTGGTAGGCTCCTACAATGAGCAGTTCTTC. This sequence joins TRBV5-5 and TRBJ2-1, with D hard to call. The V gene lost 0 bases and the J gene lost 0 bases, with 4 bases spanning the gap. The germline CDR1 and CDR2 sequences are SGHKS and YYEKEE (reference sequence). The CDR3 runs 14 residues. The full variable domain, rest sourced from reference TRBV5-5 and TRBJ2-1, is DAGVTQSPTHLIKTRGQQVTLRCSPISGHKSVSWYQQVLGQGPQFIFQYYEKEERGRGNFPDRFSARQFPNYSSELNVNALLLGDSALYLCASSLVGSYNEQFFGPGTRLTVL.

This clonotype was observed a few times. The chain combines TRBV10-3 with TRBJ1-6, with 7 bases fitting TRBD1. The germline gives CDR1 ENHRY, CDR2 SYGVKD. With 6 bases clipped from V and 5 bases from J, the junction kept 4 bases outside the gene matches. The CDR3 consists of 14 residues. Here the CDR3 reads CAIRPGQNNSPLHF. In DNA, the CDR3 is TGTGCCATCAGGCCGGGACAGAATAATTCACCCCTCCACTTT.

This clonotype was seen repeatedly, ten times or more. The chain combines TRBV7-3 with TRBJ2-1, with D tentatively TRBD1 (5 bases). CDR1 SGHTA and CDR2 FQGTGA come from the germline V gene. Between the trimmed V and J ends, which lost 3 bases and 9 bases, there was a span of 18 bases. This CDR3 contains 15 residues. CDR3 amino acids: CASSLSQGRLGEQFF. In nucleotides, the CDR3 is TGTGCCAGCAGCTTGAGTCAGGGTCGGTTGGGTGAGCAGTTCTTC.

A word on this clonotype: This may be a read error: a much more frequent sequence differs by one nucleotide. J is TRBJ1-1 and V is TRBV6-1, with unresolved D. CDR3 length: 15 amino acids. Germline values: CDR1 MNHNS, CDR2 SASEGT. Trimming shortened V by 5 bases and J by 0 bases, and 13 bases separated the two germline ends. The CDR3 bases are TGTGCCAGCAGTCGGACTAGCCACATGAACACTGAAGCTTTCTTT. Protein: CASSRTSHMNTEAFF.

This clonotype has only a few counts. The rearrangement links TRBV5-6 to TRBJ1-2; D not certain. This CDR3 is built from 15 residues. The V end lost 2 bases, the J end lost 6 bases, and 17 bases lay between the germline ends. The V gene's germline CDR1 is SGHDT and CDR2 YYEEEE. The CDR3 DNA sequence: TGTGCCAGCAGCTTATGGAAGGGAGTTGTTGATGGCTACACCTTC. Translated: CASSLWKGVVDGYTF. Complete variable domain (other parts from reference TRBV5-6 and TRBJ1-2): DAGVTQSPTHLIKTRGQQVTLRCSPKSGHDTVSWYQQALGQGPQFIFQYYEEEERQRGNFPDRFSGHQFPNYSSELNVNALLLGDSALYLCASSLWKGVVDGYTFGSGTRLTVV.

Points on this clonotype: The junction departs from the called germline gene at one end, perhaps through a read error. The chain employs TRBV12-3 or TRBV12-4 and TRBJ2-2; perhaps TRBD1 as D (6 bases). The CDR3 is 16 amino acids. The CDR3 DNA follows: TGTGCCGGCAGTCACCATCCGGGACAACACACCGGGGAGCTGTTTTTT. Protein product: CAGSHHPGQHTGELFF.

This clonotype is classed as medium-sized. The chain is built from TRBV7-2 and TRBJ2-5, with 7 bases that match TRBD1. J lost 4 bases, V lost 4 bases, and 3 bases had no gene match. The germline V gene encodes CDR1 SGHTA and CDR2 FQGNSA. CDR3 length: 13 amino acids. CDR3 DNA sequence: TGTGCCAGCAGCTACACAGGGGCAGAGACCCAGTACTTC. Amino acid sequence: CASSYTGAETQYF.

This clonotype was picked up a small number of times. CDR3 sequence: CAWKGTGLYEQYF. The CDR3 DNA sequence: TGTGCCTGGAAAGGGACCGGGCTTTACGAGCAGTACTTC. The V gene is TRBV30, the J gene TRBJ2-7, with D possibly being TRBD1 or TRBD2 (5 bases each). This CDR3 has 13 amino acids. Germline CDR1 and CDR2: GTSNPN and SVGIG (reference sequence). Trimming took 4 bases from V and 4 from J, leaving 14 bases between them. Variable domain in full (rest from reference TRBV30 and TRBJ2-7): SQTIHQWPATLVQPVGSPLSLECTVEGTSNPNLYWYRQAAGRGLQLLFYSVGIGQISSEVPQNLSASRPQDRQFILSSKKLLLSDSGFYLCAWKGTGLYEQYFGPGTRLTVT.

CDR3 sequence (DNA): TGCAGTGCTAGCCGGGGAGGGACAGAGACATACGAGCAGTACTTC. This gives the protein CSASRGGTETYEQYF. V gene TRBV20-1 combines with J gene TRBJ2-7; perhaps D is TRBD1 or TRBD2 (7 bases each). The germline V gene has CDR1 DFQATT and CDR2 SNEGSKA (reference sequence). The V and J ends lost 3 bases and 4 bases respectively, with 19 bases between them. This CDR3 is built from 15 residues.

This clonotype was seen a handful of times. V gene TRBV12-3 or TRBV12-4 combines with J gene TRBJ2-1; possible D gene TRBD1, 6 bases. Trimming left V 5 bases short and J 6 bases short, with 17 bases between. CDR3 length equals 15 residues. The DNA of the CDR3 is TGTGCCAGCAGTCGAGCGCCAGGGGTAGTCAATGAGCAGTTCTTC. Protein product: CASSRAPGVVNEQFF.